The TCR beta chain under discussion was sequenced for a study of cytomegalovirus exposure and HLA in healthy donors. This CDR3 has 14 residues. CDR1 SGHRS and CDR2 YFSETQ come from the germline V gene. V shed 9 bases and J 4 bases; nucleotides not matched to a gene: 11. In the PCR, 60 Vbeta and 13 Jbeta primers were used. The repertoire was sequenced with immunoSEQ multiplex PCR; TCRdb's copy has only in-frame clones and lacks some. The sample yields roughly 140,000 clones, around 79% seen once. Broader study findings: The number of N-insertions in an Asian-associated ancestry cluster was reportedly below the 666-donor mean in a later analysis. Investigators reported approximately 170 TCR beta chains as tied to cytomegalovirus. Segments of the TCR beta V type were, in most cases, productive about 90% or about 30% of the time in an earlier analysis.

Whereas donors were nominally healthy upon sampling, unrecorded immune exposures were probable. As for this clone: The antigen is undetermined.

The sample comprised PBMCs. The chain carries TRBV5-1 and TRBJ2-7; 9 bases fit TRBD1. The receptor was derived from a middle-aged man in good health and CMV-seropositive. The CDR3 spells CATTWGDRAYEQYF. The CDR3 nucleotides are TGCGCCACCACTTGGGGGGACAGGGCGTACGAGCAGTACTTC.